This is a list of T cell receptor beta chains from one sample in a study of OX40 agonist ivuxolimab in advanced cancers. Data came from immunoSEQ multiplex PCR; TCRdb stores just in-frame clones and leaves some out. The sample has 81,000 or so clones, about 88% seen once; the top ten hold approximately 0.47%. This specimen consisted of CD4+ or CD8+ T cells sorted from blood, obtained in a trial of the OX40 agonist ivuxolimab. The receptors derive from an adult with an advanced solid tumor such as melanoma, head and neck, liver or kidney cancer. CDR3s include the opening cysteine and the closing phenylalanine or tryptophan. Each record gives: V gene, clone size, D gene, J gene, CDR3 protein, CDR3 DNA. The D gene is left open where the match is weak. Expanded clones are given a class, and other clones once, few, many or no size at all.

V gene: TRBV27; clone size: NA; D gene: NA; J gene: TRBJ2-1; CDR3 protein: CASSLIVGRDEQFF; CDR3 DNA: TGTGCCAGCAGTTTGATAGTGGGCCGAGATGAGCAGTTCTTC
V gene: TRBV28; clone size: NA; D gene: TRBD1; J gene: TRBJ1-1; CDR3 protein: CASRRQGPTEAFF; CDR3 DNA: TGTGCCAGCAGGAGACAGGGGCCCACTGAAGCTTTCTTT
V gene: TRBV5-5; clone size: NA; D gene: NA; J gene: TRBJ1-1; CDR3 protein: CASSREWQLNTEAFF; CDR3 DNA: TGTGCCAGCAGCCGAGAGTGGCAACTGAACACTGAAGCTTTCTTT
V gene: TRBV10-3; clone size: NA; D gene: NA; J gene: TRBJ2-7; CDR3 protein: CAISEWVYEQYF; CDR3 DNA: TGTGCCATCAGTGAGTGGGTCTACGAGCAGTACTTC
V gene: TRBV9; clone size: once; D gene: TRBD1; J gene: TRBJ2-5; CDR3 protein: CASTTGQANQETQYF; CDR3 DNA: TGTGCCAGCACTACCGGACAGGCAAACCAAGAGACCCAGTACTTC
V gene: TRBV18; clone size: NA; D gene: NA; J gene: TRBJ2-3; CDR3 protein: CASSSGSFTDTQYF; CDR3 DNA: TGTGCCAGCTCAAGCGGGTCCTTCACAGATACGCAGTATTTT
V gene: TRBV5-1; clone size: NA; D gene: TRBD2; J gene: TRBJ2-3; CDR3 protein: CASSTGTSADTQYF; CDR3 DNA: TGCGCCAGCAGCACCGGGACTAGTGCTGATACGCAGTATTTT
V gene: TRBV15; clone size: NA; D gene: NA; J gene: TRBJ2-5; CDR3 protein: CATTDNQETQYF; CDR3 DNA: TGTGCCACCACGGACAACCAAGAGACCCAGTACTTC
V gene: TRBV7-2; clone size: once; D gene: NA; J gene: TRBJ2-7; CDR3 protein: CASSLARGAVYEQYF; CDR3 DNA: TGTGCCAGCAGCTTAGCCCGGGGGGCAGTGTACGAGCAGTACTTC
V gene: TRBV9; clone size: NA; D gene: NA; J gene: TRBJ2-3; CDR3 protein: CASTFLGGDTQYF; CDR3 DNA: TGTGCCAGCACCTTCCTTGGAGGGGATACGCAGTATTTT
V gene: TRBV7-9; clone size: NA; D gene: NA; J gene: TRBJ2-7; CDR3 protein: CASSFSGNAEQYF; CDR3 DNA: TGTGCCAGCAGCTTTAGCGGTAACGCCGAGCAGTACTTC
V gene: TRBV7-9; clone size: NA; D gene: NA; J gene: TRBJ2-2; CDR3 protein: CASSLVSVGELFF; CDR3 DNA: TGTGCCAGCAGCTTAGTTTCGGTCGGGGAGCTGTTTTTT
V gene: TRBV9; clone size: NA; D gene: NA; J gene: TRBJ2-5; CDR3 protein: CASSLFGEQETQYF; CDR3 DNA: TGTGCCAGCAGCCTGTTCGGGGAGCAAGAGACCCAGTACTTC
V gene: TRBV4-1; clone size: NA; D gene: NA; J gene: TRBJ1-5; CDR3 protein: CASSQTSGGNDQPQHF; CDR3 DNA: TGCGCCAGCAGCCAAACCTCGGGAGGGAACGACCAGCCCCAGCATTTT
V gene: TRBV5-1; clone size: NA; D gene: NA; J gene: TRBJ2-1; CDR3 protein: CASSAEGSSYNEQFF; CDR3 DNA: TGCGCCAGCAGCGCTGAGGGGAGCTCCTACAATGAGCAGTTCTTC
V gene: TRBV6-1; clone size: NA; D gene: NA; J gene: TRBJ1-2; CDR3 protein: CASSSGASGGYGYTF; CDR3 DNA: TGTGCCAGCAGCTCAGGGGCCTCCGGGGGCTATGGCTACACCTTC